What follows are 19 T cell receptor beta chains derived from one specimen sequenced in a study of T cell responses to AZD1222 COVID-19 vaccine. The data were produced by immunoSEQ multiplex PCR, yet TCRdb's version contains in-frame clones alone and is incomplete. The data contain under 140,000 clones, 70% to 90% of them singletons. The specimen was peripheral blood, collected on day 0 of AZD1222 vaccination. These receptors were obtained from an adult in good health.

The rearrangement joins TRBV12-3 or TRBV12-4 to TRBJ1-6; D is undetermined. The V end lost 2 bases, the J end lost 5 bases, and 4 bases lay between the germline ends. The CDR3 sequence is 13 residues long. CDR3 coding DNA: TGTGCCAGCAGTTTACTAAATAATTCACCCCTCCACTTT. Translated, it gives CASSLLNNSPLHF.

The chain uses TRBV7-5 and TRBJ2-3; the table's D gene call, TRBD1, was not cross checked with the DNA. TRBV7-5 is a known pseudogene. The CDR3 is 19 residues long. In nucleotides, the CDR3 is TGTGCCAGAAGCCACAGGGTATCTCTTGGGTACGGACACACAGATACGCAGTATTTT. This sequence encodes CARSHRVSLGYGHTDTQYF.

The rearrangement joins TRBV3-1 (or the pseudogene TRBV3-2) to TRBJ2-7; D unresolved. Germline CDR1 is LGHDT and CDR2 is YNNKEL (reference sequence). CDR3 length: 14 residues. The V gene lost 1 base and the J gene lost 0 bases, with 7 bases spanning the gap. CDR3 sequence: CASSQGARSYEQYF. The CDR3 region has the DNA TGTGCCAGCAGCCAAGGGGCTCGCTCCTACGAGCAGTACTTC.

The rearrangement uses TRBV7-3 and TRBJ1-1; the D is unclear. The CDR3 has 13 amino acids. The ends were cut back, 3 bases at V and 1 base at J, with 6 bases in the middle. CDR1 is SGHTA and CDR2 is FQGTGA in the germline V gene. The CDR3 region is CASSFSRNTEAFF. The CDR3 nucleotides are TGTGCCAGCAGCTTCTCCCGGAACACTGAAGCTTTCTTT.

This rearrangement joins TRBV7-9 to TRBJ1-4; D is unclear. Germline V gene data show CDR1 as SEHNR and CDR2 as FQNEAQ (reference sequence). The CDR3 covers 16 residues. V lost 1 base and J lost 4, with 13 bases in between. CDR3 region: CASSLGLQSFNEKLFF. The CDR3 DNA is TGTGCCAGCAGCTTAGGTTTACAGTCGTTTAATGAAAAACTGTTTTTT.

This chain joins TRBV7-2 and TRBJ2-2; 8 bases fit TRBD1. CDR1 is SGHTA and CDR2 is FQGNSA in the germline V gene. After removal of 6 bases from V and 5 bases from J, the junction contained 8 bases not matched to a gene. This CDR3 has 15 residues. This CDR3 reads CASRGQGRGTGELFF. CDR3 in DNA: TGTGCCAGCAGAGGACAGGGAAGAGGAACCGGGGAGCTGTTTTTT.

This rearrangement joins TRBV19 to TRBJ1-5; possible D gene TRBD1, 5 bases. Trimming cost V 0 bases and J 4 bases, with 7 bases left between them. The CDR3 is 14 amino acids. CDR1 is LNHDA, CDR2 SQIVND, per germline (reference sequence). CDR3 DNA sequence: TGTGCCAGTAGTATAGATGGGGGGAATCAGCCCCAGCATTTT. It codes for CASSIDGGNQPQHF.

Only one count was recorded for this clone. This chain links TRBV5-6 with TRBJ1-2, with D possibly TRBD1 on 6 matching bases. The CDR3 contains 15 residues. Per the germline V gene, CDR1 is SGHDT and CDR2 is YYEEEE. V shed 0 bases and J shed 0 bases, with 9 bases lying between them. The CDR3 loop is CASSLGTASNYGYTF. CDR3 DNA: TGTGCCAGCAGCTTGGGGACAGCTTCTAACTATGGCTACACCTTC.

The rearrangement links TRBV6-2 or TRBV6-3 to TRBJ1-5; weak D call: TRBD1 (6 bases). CDR3 size: 15 residues. Deletions cut 5 bases from V and 1 base from J, with 12 bases between. Germline CDR1 and CDR2: MNHEY and SVGEGT. The CDR3 sequence is CASSPQGKSNQPQHF. In DNA, the CDR3 is TGTGCCAGCAGTCCACAGGGAAAAAGCAATCAGCCCCAGCATTTT.

This chain connects TRBV18 to TRBJ1-6, with 9 bases aligning to TRBD1. Germline V lookup: CDR1 KGHSH, CDR2 LQKENI. CDR3 length: 13 amino acids. V was clipped by 4 bases and J by 9 bases; unmatched bases: 1. The CDR3 is CASSQTGGSPLHF. CDR3 in DNA: TGTGCCAGCTCACAGACAGGGGGTTCACCCCTCCACTTT.

The J gene is TRBJ2-7, the V gene TRBV2, with D possibly matching TRBD1 (5 bases). There are 14 residues in the CDR3. Germline V gene sequence: CDR1 SNHLY, CDR2 FYNNEI. V lost 6 bases and J lost 0, with 12 bases in between. CDR3 sequence reads: CASRGRGHSYEQYF. The CDR3 bases are TGTGCCAGCAGAGGCCGCGGACACTCCTACGAGCAGTACTTC.

The rearrangement joins TRBV28 to TRBJ2-2; either TRBD1 or TRBD2 may fit D (5 bases each). The CDR3 covers 16 residues. CDR1 and CDR2 from the germline V gene are MDHEN and SYDVKM. The V and J ends lost 6 bases and 0 bases respectively, with 14 bases between them. The chain's CDR3 is CASSTTGRANTGELFF. The DNA of the CDR3 is TGTGCCAGCAGCACCACGGGACGGGCGAACACCGGGGAGCTGTTTTTT. The full variable domain, completed using reference TRBV28 and TRBJ2-2, is DVKVTQSSRYLVKRTGEKVFLECVQDMDHENMFWYRQDPGLGLRLIYFSYDVKMKEKGDIPEGYSVSREKKERFSLILESASTNQTSMYLCASSTTGRANTGELFFGEGSRLTVL.

This clone was seen just once. This chain links TRBV9 with TRBJ1-1; D is unresolved. From germline, CDR1 is SGDLS and CDR2 YYNGEE. The V end was cut by 0 bases, the J end by 1 base, with 10 bases between. This CDR3 spans 15 amino acids. The CDR3 reads CASSVASTTNTEAFF. CDR3 DNA: TGTGCCAGCAGCGTAGCTTCGACAACGAACACTGAAGCTTTCTTT.

V and J are TRBV13 and TRBJ1-2; 10 bases align to TRBD1. Per germline, CDR1 PRHDT and CDR2 FYEKMQ (reference sequence). Germline trimming cut 5 bases from V and 7 bases from J; bases unmatched to any gene: 10. The CDR3 sequence is 15 residues long. The CDR3 DNA follows: TGTGCCAGCAGCCTTCCGGGACAGGGGTTCTCTGGCTACACCTTC. Encoded protein: CASSLPGQGFSGYTF.

CDR3 in amino acids: CASRFSYEQYF. The CDR3 nucleotides are TGTGCCAGCAGATTCTCCTACGAGCAGTACTTC. The gene calls are TRBV6-5 and TRBJ2-7; no reliable D call. This CDR3 spans 11 amino acids. Germline values: CDR1 MNHEY, CDR2 SVGAGI. V dropped 6 bases and J dropped 0 bases, with 3 bases sitting between them.

In its sample, this clone was seen once. The V and J genes are TRBV20-1 and TRBJ1-2; no reliable D call. The CDR3 extends over 11 amino acids. Germline V gene data show CDR1 as DFQATT and CDR2 as SNEGSKA (reference sequence). V gave up 5 bases and J gave up 4 bases, with 8 bases separating them. The CDR3 nucleotides are TGCAGTGCTTCAGGTGGCTATGGCTACACCTTC. This encodes CSASGGYGYTF.

This chain links TRBV28 with TRBJ2-7; TRBD2 agrees at 13 bases. The CDR3 has 16 residues. The trim removed 5 bases at V and 4 bases at J, leaving 8 bases unmatched. Germline V gives CDR1 MDHEN, CDR2 SYDVKM. CDR3 sequence: CASSPRTSGRRYEQYF. CDR3 DNA: TGTGCCAGCAGTCCCCGGACTAGCGGGAGAAGATACGAGCAGTACTTC.

The V gene is TRBV29-1, the J gene TRBJ2-2; tentatively, D is TRBD2 (6 bases). V was pared by 0 bases and J by 1 base, with 18 bases between. CDR1 and CDR2 (germline): SQVTM, ANQGSEA. This CDR3 is built from 18 residues. In DNA form, the CDR3 reads TGCAGCGTTGAAGATCAAAAAAGCGGGCAGCTGAACACCGGGGAGCTGTTTTTT. Translation: CSVEDQKSGQLNTGELFF.

This clone was picked up one time. The chain recombines TRBV20-1 with TRBJ1-1; D unresolved. Trimming removed 8 bases at V and 4 bases at J, with 11 bases between. The germline V gene encodes CDR1 DFQATT and CDR2 SNEGSKA (reference sequence). The CDR3 runs to 11 residues. The CDR3 is CSRVAGTEAFF. Here the CDR3 DNA reads TGCAGTAGAGTTGCGGGCACTGAAGCTTTCTTT.